A selection of T cell receptor beta chains follows, all from one sample in a study of blood T cell repertoires in COVID-19. Libraries were prepared by immunoSEQ multiplex PCR; TCRdb keeps only in-frame clonotypes and omits some of them. The repertoire holds some 150,000 clones, with roughly 88% as singletons. The sequenced sample consisted of PBMCs or T cells enriched from blood (not recorded which). These receptor sequences come from a woman in her thirties with acute COVID-19. Each CDR3 is given with its conserved first and last residue. The D gene is left open where the match is weak. Clone sizes are given selectively: once, few, many, or a class where the clone is expanded.

j_gene: TRBJ2-7; abundance: -; d_gene: TRBD2; v_gene: TRBV7-3; CDR3nt: TGTGCCAGCAGCTTAATGGGACTAGCGGGAGCCGAGCAGTACTTC; CDR3aa: CASSLMGLAGAEQYF
j_gene: TRBJ1-6; abundance: once; d_gene: TRBD1; v_gene: TRBV28; CDR3nt: TGTGCCAGCAGTTTACAAGCAGGGGGCTATTCACCCCTCCACTTT; CDR3aa: CASSLQAGGYSPLHF
j_gene: TRBJ1-1; abundance: -; d_gene: -; v_gene: TRBV19; CDR3nt: TGTGCCAGTAGTTTACCCCTCTCGGGGAGCACTGAAGCTTTCTTT; CDR3aa: CASSLPLSGSTEAFF
j_gene: TRBJ1-4; abundance: -; d_gene: -; v_gene: TRBV28; CDR3nt: TGTGCCAGCAGCCCTACGGGACATAGTATGAATGAAAAACTGTTTTTT; CDR3aa: CASSPTGHSMNEKLFF
j_gene: TRBJ1-5; abundance: -; d_gene: TRBD1; v_gene: TRBV5-6; CDR3nt: TGTGCCAGCAGCCGAGGGACAGGGCCGAATCAGCCCCAGCATTTT; CDR3aa: CASSRGTGPNQPQHF
j_gene: TRBJ2-1; abundance: -; d_gene: -; v_gene: TRBV28; CDR3nt: TGTGCCAGCAGACCCGGGGGGCAGGGGAGGTTCGATGAGCAGTTCTTC; CDR3aa: CASRPGGQGRFDEQFF
j_gene: TRBJ1-5; abundance: few; d_gene: TRBD1; v_gene: TRBV7-8; CDR3nt: TGTGCCAGCAGCCCTGGACAGGGTGACAATCAGCCCCAGCATTTT; CDR3aa: CASSPGQGDNQPQHF
j_gene: TRBJ1-4; abundance: once; d_gene: -; v_gene: TRBV7-2; CDR3nt: TGTGCCAGCAGCTTACGGGGTTATTGGAATGAAAAACTGTTTTTT; CDR3aa: CASSLRGYWNEKLFF
j_gene: TRBJ2-3; abundance: -; d_gene: TRBD2; v_gene: TRBV7-9; CDR3nt: TGTGCCAGCAGCAGGGGACTAGTGACGGGAACAGATACGCAGTATTTT; CDR3aa: CASSRGLVTGTDTQYF
j_gene: TRBJ1-1; abundance: few; d_gene: TRBD1; v_gene: TRBV19; CDR3nt: TGTGCCAGTGAGACAGGGAGGAGCACTGAAGCTTTCTTT; CDR3aa: CASETGRSTEAFF
j_gene: TRBJ1-1; abundance: -; d_gene: TRBD1; v_gene: TRBV10-1; CDR3nt: TGCGCCAGCAGTGAGGGGGACAGAAGGGAAGCTTTCTTT; CDR3aa: CASSEGDRREAFF
j_gene: TRBJ2-5; abundance: -; d_gene: -; v_gene: TRBV11-1; CDR3nt: TGTGCCAGCAGCTTAGGCCACGGGGAGACCCAGTACTTC; CDR3aa: CASSLGHGETQYF
j_gene: TRBJ2-7; abundance: -; d_gene: TRBD1; v_gene: TRBV7-9; CDR3nt: TGTGCCAGCAGCTGGGGACAGGGGCCCTACGAGCAGTACTTC; CDR3aa: CASSWGQGPYEQYF
j_gene: TRBJ1-1; abundance: -; d_gene: -; v_gene: TRBV3-1/TRBV3-2; CDR3nt: TGTGCCAGCAGCCAACCAGGGGAGTTCACTGAAGCTTTCTTT; CDR3aa: CASSQPGEFTEAFF
j_gene: TRBJ2-5; abundance: -; d_gene: -; v_gene: TRBV5-1; CDR3nt: TGCGCCAGCAGTCTCAACGCGGGAAGCCAGTACTTC; CDR3aa: CASSLNAGSQYF
j_gene: TRBJ1-2; abundance: -; d_gene: -; v_gene: TRBV4-3; CDR3nt: TGCGCCAGCAGCCAAGAAAGTCAGTTCTATGGCTACACCTTC; CDR3aa: CASSQESQFYGYTF
j_gene: TRBJ1-4; abundance: few; d_gene: -; v_gene: TRBV28; CDR3nt: TGTGCCAGCAGTTCCACCGGACACACCAGAAATGAAAAACTGTTTTTT; CDR3aa: CASSSTGHTRNEKLFF
j_gene: TRBJ2-2; abundance: -; d_gene: TRBD2; v_gene: TRBV4-3; CDR3nt: TGCGCCAGCAAGGGTAGCGGGAGCTTGAACACCGGGGAGCTGTTTTTT; CDR3aa: CASKGSGSLNTGELFF
j_gene: TRBJ1-1; abundance: -; d_gene: -; v_gene: TRBV6-5; CDR3nt: TGTGCCTTCGACGGGATTAACACTGAAGCTTTCTTT; CDR3aa: CAFDGINTEAFF
j_gene: TRBJ2-3; abundance: few; d_gene: TRBD2; v_gene: TRBV28; CDR3nt: TGTGCCAGCAGTTCGCCACTAGCGTTTGGGACAGATACGCAGTATTTT; CDR3aa: CASSSPLAFGTDTQYF
j_gene: TRBJ1-6; abundance: -; d_gene: -; v_gene: TRBV21-1; CDR3nt: TGTGCCAGCAGCAAAGCGCGGGGGGTGGGCTCACCCCTCCACTTT; CDR3aa: CASSKARGVGSPLHF
j_gene: TRBJ2-7; abundance: -; d_gene: -; v_gene: TRBV29-1; CDR3nt: TGCAGCGTCGAAGGGAGTCGGGGGGCAAACGAGCAGTACTTC; CDR3aa: CSVEGSRGANEQYF
j_gene: TRBJ2-1; abundance: -; d_gene: -; v_gene: TRBV28; CDR3nt: TGTGCCAGCAGTGATTTGAAGCGCCGCTCCTACAATGAGCAGTTCTTC; CDR3aa: CASSDLKRRSYNEQFF
j_gene: TRBJ2-7; abundance: -; d_gene: -; v_gene: TRBV11-2; CDR3nt: TGTGCCAGCAGCTTTCCAGGGATAAGCTACGAGCAGTACTTC; CDR3aa: CASSFPGISYEQYF
j_gene: TRBJ1-1; abundance: -; d_gene: TRBD1; v_gene: TRBV15; CDR3nt: TGTGCCACCAGCAGAGATAGGGGACAGGGACCTCCTGAAGCTTTCTTT; CDR3aa: CATSRDRGQGPPEAFF
j_gene: TRBJ1-5; abundance: -; d_gene: TRBD1; v_gene: TRBV4-1; CDR3nt: TGCGCCAGCAGCCAGGAAGGGGGCGGGCAAAATCAGCCCCAGCATTTT; CDR3aa: CASSQEGGGQNQPQHF
j_gene: TRBJ2-1; abundance: -; d_gene: TRBD2; v_gene: TRBV12-5; CDR3nt: TGTGCTAGTGCCGTTACGACTAGCGGTTTATATTACAATGAGCAGTTCTTC; CDR3aa: CASAVTTSGLYYNEQFF
j_gene: TRBJ1-1; abundance: -; d_gene: -; v_gene: TRBV6-4; CDR3nt: TGTGCCAGCAGTGACATCTACAGGGTCCCCCCTGAAGCTTTCTTT; CDR3aa: CASSDIYRVPPEAFF
j_gene: TRBJ2-7; abundance: -; d_gene: TRBD2; v_gene: TRBV20-1; CDR3nt: TGCAGTGCTAGTAGACTAGCGGGAGGCCCCTACGAGCAGTACTTC; CDR3aa: CSASRLAGGPYEQYF
j_gene: TRBJ1-2; abundance: -; d_gene: -; v_gene: TRBV19; CDR3nt: TGTGCCAGTACTCGTACCCAGGACTATGGCTACACCTTC; CDR3aa: CASTRTQDYGYTF